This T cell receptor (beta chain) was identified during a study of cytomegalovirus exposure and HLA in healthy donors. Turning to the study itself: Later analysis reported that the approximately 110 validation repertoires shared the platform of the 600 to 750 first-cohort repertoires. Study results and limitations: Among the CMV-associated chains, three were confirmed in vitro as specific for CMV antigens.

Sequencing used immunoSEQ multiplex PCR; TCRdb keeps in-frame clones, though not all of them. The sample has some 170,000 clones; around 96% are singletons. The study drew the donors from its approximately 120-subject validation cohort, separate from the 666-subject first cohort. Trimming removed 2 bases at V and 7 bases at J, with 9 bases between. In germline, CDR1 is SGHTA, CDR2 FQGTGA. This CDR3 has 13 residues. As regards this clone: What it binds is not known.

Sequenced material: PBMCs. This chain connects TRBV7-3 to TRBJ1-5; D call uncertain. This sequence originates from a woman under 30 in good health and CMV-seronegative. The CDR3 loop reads CASSLGPRQPQHF. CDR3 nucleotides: TGTGCCAGCAGCTTAGGGCCCAGACAGCCCCAGCATTTT. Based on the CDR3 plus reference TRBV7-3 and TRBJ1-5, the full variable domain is GAGVSQTPSNKVTEKGKYVELRCDPISGHTALYWYRQSLGQGPEFLIYFQGTGAADDSGLPNDRFFAVRPEGSVSTLKIQRTERGDSAVYLCASSLGPRQPQHFGDGTRLSIL.